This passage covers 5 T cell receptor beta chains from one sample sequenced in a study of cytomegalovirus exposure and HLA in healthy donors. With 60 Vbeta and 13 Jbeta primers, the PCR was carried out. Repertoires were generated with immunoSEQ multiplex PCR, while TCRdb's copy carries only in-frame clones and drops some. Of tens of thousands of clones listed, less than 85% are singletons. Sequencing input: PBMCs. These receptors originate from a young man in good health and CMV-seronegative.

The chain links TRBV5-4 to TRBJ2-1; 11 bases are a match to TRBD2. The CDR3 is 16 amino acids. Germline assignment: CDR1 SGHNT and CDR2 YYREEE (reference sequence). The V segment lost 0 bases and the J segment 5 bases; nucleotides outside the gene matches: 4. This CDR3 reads CASSLGGTSGDNEQFF. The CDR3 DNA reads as TGTGCCAGCAGCTTGGGCGGGACTAGCGGAGACAATGAGCAGTTCTTC. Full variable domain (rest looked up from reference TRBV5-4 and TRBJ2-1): ETGVTQSPTHLIKTRGQQVTLRCSSQSGHNTVSWYQQALGQGPQFIFQYYREEENGRGNFPPRFSGLQFPNYSSELNVNALELDDSALYLCASSLGGTSGDNEQFFGPGTRLTVL.

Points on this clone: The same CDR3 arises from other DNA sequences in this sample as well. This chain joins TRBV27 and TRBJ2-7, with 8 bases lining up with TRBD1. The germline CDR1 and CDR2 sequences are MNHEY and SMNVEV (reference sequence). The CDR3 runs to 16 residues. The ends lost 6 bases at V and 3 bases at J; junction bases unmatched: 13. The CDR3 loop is CASSFLKPGQDYEQYF. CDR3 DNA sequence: TGTGCCAGCAGCTTCTTAAAACCGGGACAGGACTACGAGCAGTACTTC.

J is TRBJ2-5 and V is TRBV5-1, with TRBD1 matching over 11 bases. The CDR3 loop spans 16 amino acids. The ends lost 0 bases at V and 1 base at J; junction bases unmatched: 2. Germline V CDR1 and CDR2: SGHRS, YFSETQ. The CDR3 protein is CASSLAGQGGQETQYF. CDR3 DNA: TGCGCCAGCAGCTTGGCGGGACAGGGGGGCCAAGAGACCCAGTACTTC.

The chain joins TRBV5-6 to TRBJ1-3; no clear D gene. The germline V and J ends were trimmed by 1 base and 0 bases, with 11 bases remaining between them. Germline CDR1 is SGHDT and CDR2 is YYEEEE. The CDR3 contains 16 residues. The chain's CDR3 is CASSLPSGTSGNTIYF. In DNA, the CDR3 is TGTGCCAGCAGCTTGCCATCGGGTACCTCTGGAAACACCATATATTTT.

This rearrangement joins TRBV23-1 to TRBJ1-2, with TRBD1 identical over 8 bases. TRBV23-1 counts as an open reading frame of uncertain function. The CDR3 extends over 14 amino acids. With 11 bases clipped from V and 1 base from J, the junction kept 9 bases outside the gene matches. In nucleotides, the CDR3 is TGCGCCGGCCGGCCGACAGGGGTTAACTATGGCTACACCTTC. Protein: CAGRPTGVNYGYTF.